The next 22 T cell receptor beta chains were all read from a single sample in a study of T cell responses to AZD1222 COVID-19 vaccine. Measured with immunoSEQ multiplex PCR; TCRdb has only the in-frame clones, and not every one. The sample includes approximately 140,000 clones, approximately 88% seen only once; the top ten take approximately 15%. Sample: peripheral blood, taken on day 0 of AZD1222 vaccination. Receptors were obtained from an adult in good health.

The chain carries TRBV11-2 and TRBJ1-2; possibly TRBD1 for D (5 bases). This CDR3 spans 15 amino acids. Trimming pared 4 bases from V and 7 bases from J, leaving 19 bases between. Germline loops: CDR1 SGHAT, CDR2 FQNNGV. The DNA for the CDR3 is TGTGCCAGCAGCTCCTCCTTGGGGCAGGCAAGTGGCTACACCTTC. Its protein product is CASSSSLGQASGYTF. The full variable domain, its missing parts supplied by reference TRBV11-2 and TRBJ1-2, is EAGVAQSPRYKIIEKRQSVAFWCNPISGHATLYWYQQILGQGPKLLIQFQNNGVVDDSQLPKDRFSAERLKGVDSTLKIQPAKLEDSAVYLCASSSSLGQASGYTFGSGTRLTVV.

This rearrangement joins TRBV5-1 to TRBJ1-2; no definite D call. Between the trimmed V and J ends, which lost 0 bases and 2 bases, there was a span of 8 bases. Looked up from germline, CDR1 is SGHRS and CDR2 is YFSETQ. The CDR3 is 14 residues long. In DNA form, the CDR3 reads TGCGCCAGCAGCTTGGAAGGAAACAACTATGGCTACACCTTC. Encoded protein: CASSLEGNNYGYTF.

This chain connects TRBV2 to TRBJ2-3, with D unclear. Germline values: CDR1 SNHLY, CDR2 FYNNEI. V was trimmed by 5 bases and J by 4 bases, leaving 4 bases between them. CDR3 length: 11 amino acids. The CDR3 bases are TGTGCCAGCAGTTTGTCAGATACGCAGTATTTT. Translating it yields CASSLSDTQYF.

V and J are TRBV2 and TRBJ1-3, with TRBD1 matching over 12 bases. The CDR3 loop spans 17 amino acids. J was trimmed by 2 bases and V by 5 bases; bases with no gene match: 7. Germline V CDR1 and CDR2: SNHLY, FYNNEI. The CDR3, as DNA: TGTGCCAGCAGTTCCTCCGGGACAGGGGGCCCTGGAAACACCATATATTTT. Its translation: CASSSSGTGGPGNTIYF.

V is TRBV9 and J is TRBJ1-2, with 7 bases identical to TRBD1. Trimming cost V 1 base and J 2 bases; bases outside gene matches: 11. CDR1 SGDLS and CDR2 YYNGEE come from the germline V gene. CDR3 size: 17 residues. The CDR3 sequence is CASSVTPTGQLNYGYTF. Here the CDR3 DNA reads TGTGCCAGCAGCGTAACCCCTACGGGACAGCTGAACTATGGCTACACCTTC.

The chain is built from TRBV5-1 and TRBJ1-6; the D is unclear. The CDR3 contains 15 residues. V dropped 0 bases and J dropped 6 bases, with 10 bases sitting between them. Germline CDR1 reads SGHRS; CDR2 reads YFSETQ. The CDR3 loop reads CASSLEGFGNSPLHF. CDR3 bases: TGCGCCAGCAGCTTGGAAGGGTTCGGTAATTCACCCCTCCACTTT.

This chain joins TRBV4-1 and TRBJ2-7; D could derive from TRBD1 or TRBD2 (6 bases each). This CDR3 is 14 amino acids long. Trimming left V 1 base short and J 6 bases short, with 13 bases between. The germline gives CDR1 MGHRA, CDR2 YSYEKL. The CDR3 reads CASSQGGAGGEQYF. The CDR3 nucleotides are TGCGCCAGCAGCCAAGGGGGGGCAGGCGGCGAGCAGTACTTC.

J is TRBJ2-4 and V is TRBV28, with D tentatively TRBD1 (6 bases). Trimming took 10 bases from V and 7 from J, leaving 17 bases between them. Germline V gene sequence: CDR1 MDHEN, CDR2 SYDVKM. The CDR3 spans 13 residues. The CDR3, as DNA: TGTGCCACTCGCCGGACAGCGAGGAACATTCAGTACTTC. As protein: CATRRTARNIQYF.

The J gene is TRBJ1-1, the V gene TRBV9; D gene uncertain. The germline CDR1 and CDR2 sequences are SGDLS and YYNGEE. The V end lost 1 base, the J end lost 6 bases, and 19 bases lay between the germline ends. The CDR3 contains 16 residues. Written as DNA, the CDR3 is TGTGCCAGCAGCGTAATGGGCGGCAGCTCTTCTTCTGAAGCTTTCTTT. It is translated as CASSVMGGSSSSEAFF.

The chain recombines TRBV18 with TRBJ1-2; 8 bases fit TRBD1. This CDR3 comprises 15 residues. Germline CDR1 KGHSH, CDR2 LQKENI. V shed 6 bases, J shed 5 bases, and the junction held 11 bases outside the gene matches. Here the CDR3 reads CASSPSQGAWYGYTF. The CDR3 DNA reads TGTGCCAGCTCTCCTTCGCAGGGGGCGTGGTATGGCTACACCTTC.

This chain connects TRBV5-5 to TRBJ1-1; D is undetermined. CDR3 length: 15 residues. CDR1 is SGHKS, CDR2 YYEKEE, per germline (reference sequence). The V gene lost 0 bases and the J gene lost 0 bases, with 9 bases spanning the gap. The DNA for the CDR3 is TGTGCCAGCAGCTTGGTGGCACAAATGAACACTGAAGCTTTCTTT. This codes for CASSLVAQMNTEAFF.

The CDR3: CASRQGAAEKLFF. CDR3 DNA sequence: TGTGCCAGCAGACAGGGGGCGGCTGAAAAACTGTTTTTT. The genes are TRBV12-3 or TRBV12-4 and TRBJ1-4, with 9 bases lining up with TRBD1. The CDR3 runs to 13 residues. J lost 7 bases, V lost 6 bases, and 3 bases had no gene match.

The chain links TRBV3-1 (or the pseudogene TRBV3-2) to TRBJ1-2, with D uncertain. The V and J ends lost 4 bases and 8 bases respectively, with 14 bases between them. The length of the CDR3 is 13 residues. Looked up from germline, CDR1 is LGHDT and CDR2 is YNNKEL (reference sequence). CDR3: CASSPVDVVGYTF. The CDR3 DNA is TGTGCCAGCAGCCCCGTCGATGTGGTAGGCTACACCTTC.

The CDR3 protein is CASRLQGPSNEQFF. The CDR3 DNA sequence: TGTGCCAGCAGATTGCAGGGGCCGAGCAATGAGCAGTTCTTC. This chain uses TRBV7-9 with TRBJ2-1; maybe TRBD1 (6 bases). The CDR3 extends over 14 amino acids. Germline lookup yields CDR1 SEHNR and CDR2 FQNEAQ (reference sequence). Trimming left V 6 bases short and J 6 bases short, with 15 bases between.

V is TRBV5-4 and J is TRBJ2-5; 12 bases are a match to TRBD1. This CDR3 has 15 residues. The germline CDR1 and CDR2 sequences are SGHNT and YYREEE (reference sequence). V lost 5 bases to trimming and J lost 4 bases; unmatched junction nucleotides: 6. This CDR3 is CASRSGQGAIETQYF. CDR3 nucleotides: TGTGCCAGCAGATCGGGACAGGGGGCAATAGAGACCCAGTACTTC.

The chain employs TRBV2 and TRBJ1-5, with 10 nucleotides matching TRBD1. This CDR3 has 15 amino acids. Germline values: CDR1 SNHLY, CDR2 FYNNEI. V trimming: 4 bases; J trimming: 3 bases; junction bases outside the gene matches: 3. CDR3 region: CASSGTGGFNQPQHF. The CDR3 region has the DNA TGTGCCAGCAGTGGGACAGGGGGGTTCAATCAGCCCCAGCATTTT.

This clone was recorded a few times. The V and J genes are TRBV7-8 and TRBJ1-2, with D possibly being TRBD1 (6 bases). Germline lookup yields CDR1 SGHVS and CDR2 FQNEAQ. The germline V and J ends were trimmed by 5 bases and 5 bases, with 9 bases remaining between them. This CDR3 has 12 residues. DNA for the CDR3: TGTGCCAGCAGCCCAGGGGATTATGGCTACACCTTC. Translation gives CASSPGDYGYTF.

The chain employs TRBV5-8 and TRBJ1-1; 7 nucleotides match TRBD1. The V gene end was trimmed by 4 bases and the J gene end by 1 base; junction bases not matched to a gene: 1. The CDR3 has 13 amino acids. Germline assignment: CDR1 SGHTS and CDR2 YDEGEE. The CDR3 region has the DNA TGTGCCAGCAGCCACAGGGGGAACACTGAAGCTTTCTTT. This translates into CASSHRGNTEAFF. The variable domain in full, completed from reference TRBV5-8 and TRBJ1-1, reads EAGVTQSPTHLIKTRGQQATLRCSPISGHTSVYWYQQALGLGLQFLLWYDEGEERNRGNFPPRFSGRQFPNYSSELNVNALELEDSALYLCASSHRGNTEAFFGQGTRLTVV.

With respect to this clone: The same CDR3 is also encoded by other DNA sequences in this sample. The chain joins TRBV27 to TRBJ1-5; D remains unclear. The CDR3 is made up of 12 amino acids. CDR1 and CDR2 (germline): MNHEY, SMNVEV (reference sequence). Trimming shortened V by 2 bases and J by 6 bases, and 5 bases separated the two germline ends. The CDR3 loop reads CASSLLGQPQHF. DNA for the CDR3: TGTGCCAGCAGTTTACTGGGTCAGCCCCAGCATTTT.

In nucleotides, the CDR3 is TGTGCCAGCAGCGGAAGTTCACCTGCCTCTGGAAACACCATATATTTT. This translates into CASSGSSPASGNTIYF. The J gene is TRBJ1-3, the V gene TRBV9, with no clear D. CDR1 and CDR2 from the germline V gene are SGDLS and YYNGEE. V gave up 3 bases and J gave up 0 bases, with 13 bases separating them. The CDR3 loop spans 16 amino acids.

The rearrangement joins TRBV2 to TRBJ2-5; 10 bases agree with TRBD2. In germline, CDR1 is SNHLY, CDR2 FYNNEI. Trimming removed 10 bases from V and 5 bases from J; junction bases left unmatched: 4. The CDR3 sequence is 12 residues long. In DNA form, the CDR3 reads TGTGCCACGGGACTAGCGATGGAGACCCAGTACTTC. This sequence encodes CATGLAMETQYF.

This clone showed up just a few times. CDR3 coding DNA: TGTGCAAGTCGCCCAGCAGGGTCAGCCAAAAACATTCAGTACTTC. The encoded protein is CASRPAGSAKNIQYF. The chain joins TRBV12-2 to TRBJ2-4; the DNA was not used to check the table's D call, TRBD1. TRBV12-2 is labeled a pseudogene. The CDR3 spans 15 residues.